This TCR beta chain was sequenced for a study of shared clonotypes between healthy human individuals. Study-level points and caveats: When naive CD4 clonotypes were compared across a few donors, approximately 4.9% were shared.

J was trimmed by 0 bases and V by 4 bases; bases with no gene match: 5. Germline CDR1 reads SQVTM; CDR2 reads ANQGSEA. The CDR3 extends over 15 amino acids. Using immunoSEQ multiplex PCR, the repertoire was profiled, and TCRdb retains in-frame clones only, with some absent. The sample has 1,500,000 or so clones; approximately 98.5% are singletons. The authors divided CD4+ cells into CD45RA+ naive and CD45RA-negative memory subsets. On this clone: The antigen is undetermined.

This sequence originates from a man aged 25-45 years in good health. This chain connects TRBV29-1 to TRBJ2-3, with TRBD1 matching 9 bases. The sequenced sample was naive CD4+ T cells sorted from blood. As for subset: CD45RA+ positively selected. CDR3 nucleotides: TGCAGCGTTGTGGGGACAGGGAAAAGCACAGATACGCAGTATTTT. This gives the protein CSVVGTGKSTDTQYF.